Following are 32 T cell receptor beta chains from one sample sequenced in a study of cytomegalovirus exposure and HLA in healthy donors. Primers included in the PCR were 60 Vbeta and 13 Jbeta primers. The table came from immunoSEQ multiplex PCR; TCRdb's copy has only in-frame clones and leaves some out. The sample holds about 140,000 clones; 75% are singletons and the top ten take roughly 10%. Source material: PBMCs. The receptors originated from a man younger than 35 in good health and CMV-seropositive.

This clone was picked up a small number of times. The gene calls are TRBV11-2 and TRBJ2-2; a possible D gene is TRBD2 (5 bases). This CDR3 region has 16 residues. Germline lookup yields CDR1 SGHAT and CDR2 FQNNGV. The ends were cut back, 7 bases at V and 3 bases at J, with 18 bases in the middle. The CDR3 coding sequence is TGTGCCAGCATTGACCTAGAGGGCCGATACACCGGGGAGCTGTTTTTT. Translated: CASIDLEGRYTGELFF.

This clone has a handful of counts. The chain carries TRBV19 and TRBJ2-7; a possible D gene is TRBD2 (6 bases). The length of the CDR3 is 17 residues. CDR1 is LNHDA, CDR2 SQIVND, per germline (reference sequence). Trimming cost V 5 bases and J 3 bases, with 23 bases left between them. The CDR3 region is CASSLGSGRWKGYEQYF. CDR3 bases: TGTGCCAGTAGTCTCGGTAGCGGCCGATGGAAGGGCTACGAGCAGTACTTC.

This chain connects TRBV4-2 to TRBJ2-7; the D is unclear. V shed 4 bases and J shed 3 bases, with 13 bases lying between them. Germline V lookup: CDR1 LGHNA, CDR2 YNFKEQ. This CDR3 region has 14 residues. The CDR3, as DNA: TGTGCCAGCAGCCGTGACCTAGGCATCTACGAGCAGTACTTC. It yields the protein CASSRDLGIYEQYF.

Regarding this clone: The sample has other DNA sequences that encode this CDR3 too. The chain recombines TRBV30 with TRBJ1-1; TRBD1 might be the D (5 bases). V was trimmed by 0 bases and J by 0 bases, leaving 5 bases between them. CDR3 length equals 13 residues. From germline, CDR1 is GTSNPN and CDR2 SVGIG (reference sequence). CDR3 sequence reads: CAWSVQVNTEAFF. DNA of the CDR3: TGTGCCTGGAGTGTACAGGTGAACACTGAAGCTTTCTTT.

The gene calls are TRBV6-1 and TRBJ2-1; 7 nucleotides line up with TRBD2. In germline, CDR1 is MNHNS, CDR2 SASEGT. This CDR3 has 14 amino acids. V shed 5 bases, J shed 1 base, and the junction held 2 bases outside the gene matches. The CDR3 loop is CASSSRGSYNEQFF. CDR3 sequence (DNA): TGTGCCAGCAGTTCGCGGGGGTCCTACAATGAGCAGTTCTTC.

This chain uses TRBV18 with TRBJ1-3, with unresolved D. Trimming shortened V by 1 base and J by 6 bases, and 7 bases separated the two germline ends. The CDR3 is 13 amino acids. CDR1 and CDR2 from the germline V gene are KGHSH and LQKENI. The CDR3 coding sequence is TGTGCCAGCTCACCACTGGACTTAAACACCATATATTTT. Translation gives CASSPLDLNTIYF.

CDR3 sequence: CASSPTWQNAYEQYF. The CDR3 DNA reads as TGTGCCAGCAGCCCCACCTGGCAGAACGCTTACGAGCAGTACTTC. The V gene is TRBV7-2, the J gene TRBJ2-7; D gene ambiguous. The germline V gene has CDR1 SGHTA and CDR2 FQGNSA. V shed 5 bases and J shed 4 bases, with 18 bases lying between them. The CDR3 runs to 15 residues.

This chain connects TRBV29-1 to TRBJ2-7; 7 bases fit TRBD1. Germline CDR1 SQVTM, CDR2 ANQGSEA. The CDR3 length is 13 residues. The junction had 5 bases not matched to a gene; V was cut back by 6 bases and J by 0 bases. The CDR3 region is CSVCRDSSYEQYF. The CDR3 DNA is TGCAGCGTCTGCCGGGACAGCTCCTACGAGCAGTACTTC.

CDR3 nucleotides: TGTGCCAGCACCACTAATCCGACAGCCTTCCTCACCTTC. It encodes CASTTNPTAFLTF. This chain uses TRBV28 with TRBJ1-2; tentatively, D is TRBD1 (5 bases). The V gene's germline CDR1 is MDHEN and CDR2 SYDVKM. The CDR3 contains 13 residues. The V gene lost 7 bases and the J gene lost 13 bases, with 22 bases spanning the gap.

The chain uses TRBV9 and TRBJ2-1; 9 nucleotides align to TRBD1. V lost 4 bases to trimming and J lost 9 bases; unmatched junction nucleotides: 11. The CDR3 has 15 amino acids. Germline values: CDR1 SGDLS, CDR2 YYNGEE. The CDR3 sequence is CASSPAWTGEGEQFF. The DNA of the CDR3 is TGTGCCAGCAGCCCGGCCTGGACAGGGGAGGGTGAGCAGTTCTTC.

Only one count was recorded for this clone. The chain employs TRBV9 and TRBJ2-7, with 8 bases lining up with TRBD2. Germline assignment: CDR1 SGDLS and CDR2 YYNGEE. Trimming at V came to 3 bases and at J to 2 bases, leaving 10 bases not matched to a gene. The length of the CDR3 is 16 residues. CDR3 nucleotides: TGTGCCAGCAGCGCGGGGGCCACTAGCGGTCCCTACGAGCAGTACTTC. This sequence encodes CASSAGATSGPYEQYF.

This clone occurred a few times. This CDR3 is CASMTGVGYGYTF. CDR3 nucleotides: TGTGCCAGCATGACAGGGGTTGGCTATGGCTACACCTTC. V gene TRBV6-1 combines with J gene TRBJ1-2; 8 bases fit TRBD1. This CDR3 is built from 13 residues. J lost 4 bases, V lost 7 bases, and 5 bases had no gene match. Germline CDR1 and CDR2: MNHNS and SASEGT.

CDR3 residues: CASSQTVGQPSSYEQYF. The CDR3 DNA follows: TGTGCCAGCAGTCAGACGGTGGGACAGCCGAGCTCCTACGAGCAGTACTTC. The genes are TRBV28 and TRBJ2-7, with 7 bases that match TRBD1. The CDR3 has 17 amino acids. Germline CDR1 and CDR2: MDHEN and SYDVKM. V lost 5 bases and J lost 0; bases outside the gene matches: 13.

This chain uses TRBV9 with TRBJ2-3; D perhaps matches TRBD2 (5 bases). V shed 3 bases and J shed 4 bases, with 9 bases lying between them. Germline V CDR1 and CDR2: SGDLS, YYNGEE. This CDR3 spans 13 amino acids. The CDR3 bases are TGTGCCAGCAGCGCCCAACTAGCAGATACGCAGTATTTT. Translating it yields CASSAQLADTQYF.

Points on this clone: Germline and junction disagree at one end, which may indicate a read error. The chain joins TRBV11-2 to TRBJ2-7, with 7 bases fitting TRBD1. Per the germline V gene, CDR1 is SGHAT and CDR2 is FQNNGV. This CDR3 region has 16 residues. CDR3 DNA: TGTGCCCGCAGCTTATCACCGACAGGGCAAGACTACGAGCAGTACTTC. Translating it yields CARSLSPTGQDYEQYF. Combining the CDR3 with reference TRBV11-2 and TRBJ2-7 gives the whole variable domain EAGVAQSPRYKIIEKRQSVAFWCNPISGHATLYWYQQILGQGPKLLIQFQNNGVVDDSQLPKDRFSAERLKGVDSTLKIQPAKLEDSAVYLCARSLSPTGQDYEQYFGPGTRLTVT.

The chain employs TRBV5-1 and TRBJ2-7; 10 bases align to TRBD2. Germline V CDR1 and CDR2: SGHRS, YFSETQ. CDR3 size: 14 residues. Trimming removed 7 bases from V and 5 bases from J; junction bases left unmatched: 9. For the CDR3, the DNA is TGCGCCAGCCAAAAGCCTAGCGGGAGAAACGAGCAGTACTTC. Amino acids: CASQKPSGRNEQYF.

The CDR3 region has the DNA TGCGCCAGCAGCCAGAATCACGGTATAAGCAATCAGCCCCAGCATTTT. It encodes CASSQNHGISNQPQHF. J is TRBJ1-5 and V is TRBV4-1; D is unclear. Germline-derived CDR1 and CDR2 are MGHRA and YSYEKL. Trimming cost V 3 bases and J 1 base, with 13 bases left between them. The CDR3 covers 16 residues.

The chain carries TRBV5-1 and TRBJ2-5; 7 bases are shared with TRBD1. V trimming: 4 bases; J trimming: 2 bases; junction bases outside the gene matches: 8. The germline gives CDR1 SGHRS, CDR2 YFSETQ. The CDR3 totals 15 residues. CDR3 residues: CASSLLPGQQETQYF. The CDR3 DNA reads TGCGCCAGCAGCCTATTACCGGGACAGCAAGAGACCCAGTACTTC.

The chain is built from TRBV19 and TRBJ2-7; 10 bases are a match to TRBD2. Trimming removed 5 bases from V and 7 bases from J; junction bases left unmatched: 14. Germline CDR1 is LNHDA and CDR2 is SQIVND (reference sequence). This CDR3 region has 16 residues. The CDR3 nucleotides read TGTGCCAGTAGTCTCAGAAGGGGACTAGCGATCTTGGAGCAGTACTTC. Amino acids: CASSLRRGLAILEQYF.

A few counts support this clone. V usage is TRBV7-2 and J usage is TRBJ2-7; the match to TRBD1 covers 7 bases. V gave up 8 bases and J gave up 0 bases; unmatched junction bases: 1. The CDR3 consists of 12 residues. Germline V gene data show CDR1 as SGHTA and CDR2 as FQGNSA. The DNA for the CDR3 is TGTGCCAGCGGGGACAGCTCCTACGAGCAGTACTTC. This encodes CASGDSSYEQYF.

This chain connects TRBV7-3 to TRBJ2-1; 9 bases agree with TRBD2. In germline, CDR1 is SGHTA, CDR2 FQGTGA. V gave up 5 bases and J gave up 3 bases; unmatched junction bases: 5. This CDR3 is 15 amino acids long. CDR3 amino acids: CASSHTSGLYNEQFF. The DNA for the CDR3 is TGTGCCAGCAGCCACACTAGCGGGCTCTACAATGAGCAGTTCTTC.

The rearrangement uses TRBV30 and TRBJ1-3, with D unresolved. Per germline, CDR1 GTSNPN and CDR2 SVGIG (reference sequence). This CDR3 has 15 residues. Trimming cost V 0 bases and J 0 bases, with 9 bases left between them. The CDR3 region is CAWSVLGVSGNTIYF. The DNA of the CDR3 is TGTGCCTGGAGTGTACTTGGAGTCTCTGGAAACACCATATATTTT.

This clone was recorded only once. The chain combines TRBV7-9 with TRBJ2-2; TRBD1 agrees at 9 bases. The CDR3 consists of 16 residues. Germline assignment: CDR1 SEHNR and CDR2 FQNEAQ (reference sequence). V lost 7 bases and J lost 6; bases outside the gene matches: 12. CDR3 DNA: TGTGCCAGCATCCAAAGGGGGACAGGGAGCCCCGGGGAGCTGTTTTTT. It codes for CASIQRGTGSPGELFF.

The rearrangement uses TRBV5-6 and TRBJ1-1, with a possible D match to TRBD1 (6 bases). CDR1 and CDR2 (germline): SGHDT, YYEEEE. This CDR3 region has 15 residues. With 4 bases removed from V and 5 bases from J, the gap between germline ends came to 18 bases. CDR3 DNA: TGTGCCAGCAGCACTATAGGGGGACGCAGAACTGAAGCTTTCTTT. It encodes CASSTIGGRRTEAFF.

CDR3 region: CASRPGTPRSEQFF. The DNA for the CDR3 is TGTGCCAGCCGACCCGGGACTCCAAGGAGCGAGCAGTTCTTC. The chain has TRBV27 and TRBJ2-1; D is possibly TRBD2 (6 bases). CDR1 and CDR2 from the germline V gene are MNHEY and SMNVEV (reference sequence). With 8 bases removed from V and 10 bases from J, the gap between germline ends came to 21 bases. The CDR3 is 14 residues long.

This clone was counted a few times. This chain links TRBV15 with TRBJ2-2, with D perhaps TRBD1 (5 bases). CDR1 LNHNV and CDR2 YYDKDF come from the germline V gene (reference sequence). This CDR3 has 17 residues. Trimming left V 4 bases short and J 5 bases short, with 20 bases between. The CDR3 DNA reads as TGTGCCACCAGCACTCGAAATACCAGGGTGGGGACCGGGGAGCTGTTTTTT. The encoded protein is CATSTRNTRVGTGELFF.

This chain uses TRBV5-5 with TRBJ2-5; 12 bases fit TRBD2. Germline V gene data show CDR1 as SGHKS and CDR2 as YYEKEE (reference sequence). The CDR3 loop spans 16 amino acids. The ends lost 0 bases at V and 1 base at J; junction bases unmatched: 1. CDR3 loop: CASSLASGGGQETQYF. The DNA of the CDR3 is TGTGCCAGCAGCTTGGCTAGCGGGGGGGGCCAAGAGACCCAGTACTTC.

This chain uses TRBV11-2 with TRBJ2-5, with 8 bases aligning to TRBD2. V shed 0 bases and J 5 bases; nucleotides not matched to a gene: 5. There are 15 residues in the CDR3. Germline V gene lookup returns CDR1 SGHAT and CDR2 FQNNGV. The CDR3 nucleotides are TGTGCCAGCAGCTTAGACGGGAGGGCCTTTGAGACCCAGTACTTC. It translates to CASSLDGRAFETQYF.

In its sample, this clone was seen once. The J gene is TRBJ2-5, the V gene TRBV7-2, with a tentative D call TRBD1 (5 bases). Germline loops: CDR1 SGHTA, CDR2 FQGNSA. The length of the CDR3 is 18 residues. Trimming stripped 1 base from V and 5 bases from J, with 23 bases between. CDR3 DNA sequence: TGTGCCAGCAGCTTAGATCGTGGTGGGGCCCTGGCCAAGGAGACCCAGTACTTC. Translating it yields CASSLDRGGALAKETQYF.

The CDR3, as DNA: TGTGCCAGCAGCTTGGCGGAGGGACTACCCTACGAGCAGTACTTC. As protein: CASSLAEGLPYEQYF. The chain is built from TRBV5-4 and TRBJ2-7; 7 positions agree with TRBD2. V was clipped by 0 bases and J by 2 bases; unmatched bases: 5. CDR1 and CDR2 from the germline V gene are SGHNT and YYREEE (reference sequence). The CDR3 length is 15 residues.

CDR3: CASSPPESDTQYF. The CDR3, as DNA: TGTGCCAGCAGCCCGCCGGAGAGCGATACGCAGTATTTT. This chain connects TRBV4-2 to TRBJ2-3; D is uncertain. This CDR3 contains 13 residues. Per germline, CDR1 LGHNA and CDR2 YNFKEQ. With 4 bases removed from V and 6 bases from J, the gap between germline ends came to 11 bases.

As DNA, the CDR3 is TGTGCCAGCAGTGCGGGACAGGGGCTTCTCTCACACCAAGAGACCCAGTACTTC. Amino acids: CASSAGQGLLSHQETQYF. The chain recombines TRBV5-8 with TRBJ2-5; 10 positions match TRBD1. The junction had 13 bases not matched to a gene; V was cut back by 5 bases and J by 0 bases. This CDR3 is built from 18 residues. Germline V CDR1 and CDR2: SGHTS, YDEGEE.